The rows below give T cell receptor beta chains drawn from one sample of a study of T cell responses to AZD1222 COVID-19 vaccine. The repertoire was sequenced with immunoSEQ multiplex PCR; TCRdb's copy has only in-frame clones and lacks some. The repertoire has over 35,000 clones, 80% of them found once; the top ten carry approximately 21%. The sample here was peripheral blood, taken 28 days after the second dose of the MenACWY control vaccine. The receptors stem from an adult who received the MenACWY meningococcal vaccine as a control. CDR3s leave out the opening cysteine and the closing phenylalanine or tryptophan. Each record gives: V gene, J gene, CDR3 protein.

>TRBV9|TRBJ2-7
ASSVGISGDYEQY
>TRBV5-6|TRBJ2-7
ASSFPGTYEQY
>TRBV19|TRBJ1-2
ASTHTGKGYGYT
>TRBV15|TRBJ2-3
ATALAGGTDTQY
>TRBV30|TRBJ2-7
AWSVSGYEQY
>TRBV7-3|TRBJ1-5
ASSGQGARQPQH
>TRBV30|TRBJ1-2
AWSEGQGNYGYT
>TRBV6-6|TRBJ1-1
ASSEGDGWDPEAF
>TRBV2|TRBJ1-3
ASSDKSGNTIY
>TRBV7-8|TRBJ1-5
ASSLGSGEDQPQH
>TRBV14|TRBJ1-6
ASSLGRGNSPLH
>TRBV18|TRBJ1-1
ASSPRRGTEAF
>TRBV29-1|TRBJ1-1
SVRQGSTEAF
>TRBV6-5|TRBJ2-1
ASSSRSKAANEQF
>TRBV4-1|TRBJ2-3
ASSQDKAQY
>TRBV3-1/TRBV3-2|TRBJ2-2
ATSRGTNTGELF
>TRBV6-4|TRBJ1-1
ASKSGMNTEAF
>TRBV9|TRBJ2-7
ASSVEGLYEQY
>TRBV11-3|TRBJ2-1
ASSQGGGTSNRNEQF
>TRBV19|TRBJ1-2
ASSSPGLSFYGYT
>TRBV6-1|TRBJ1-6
ASSEAPGDRASPLH
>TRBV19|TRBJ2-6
ASEGVFFAGLDASGANVLT
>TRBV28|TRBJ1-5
ASRGQDSRNYPYNQPQH
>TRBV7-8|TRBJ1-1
ASSRVMYTEAF
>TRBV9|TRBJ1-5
ASSVDSGPNQPQH
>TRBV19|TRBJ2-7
ASRNQGASGYEQY
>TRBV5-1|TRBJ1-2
ASSQGFDYGYT
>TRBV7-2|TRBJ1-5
ASTPDSLNQPQH
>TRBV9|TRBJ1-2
ASSANRGMFNYGYT
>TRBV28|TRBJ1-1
ASSPALLLSEAF
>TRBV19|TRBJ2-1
ASSQGLALVADEQF
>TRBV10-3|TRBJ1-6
AITRGGGGSPLH
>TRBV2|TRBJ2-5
ASSDRGLGETQY
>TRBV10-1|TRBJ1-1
AKPIWISEAF
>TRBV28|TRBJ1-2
ASSFGSYGYT